A selection of T cell receptor beta chains follows, all from one sample in a study of blood T cell repertoires in COVID-19. Clones were sequenced by immunoSEQ multiplex PCR, and TCRdb holds only the in-frame ones, with some missing. The repertoire holds just over 250,000 clones, with 70% to 90% as singletons. Sequencing input: peripheral blood. The receptors stem from a woman aged 50 to 60 with acute or convalescent COVID-19. The conserved cysteine and the conserved F or W are not part of the CDR3 here.

V gene	CDR3 protein
TRBV7-2	ASSNGLAGTRGDTQY
TRBV5-1	ASSPGGSRPDTEAF
TRBV6-2/TRBV6-3	ASSYWGGGPYEQY
TRBV7-6	ASSLADQGKRNEQY
TRBV18	ASSPQGQGGNQPQH
TRBV28	ASSDYRNSPLH
TRBV30	AWSEGILVGTDTQY
TRBV28	ASSRTGGNSYEQY
TRBV3-1/TRBV3-2	ASSLREGLDGYT
TRBV6-2/TRBV6-3	ASSYPRRMNTEAF
TRBV27	ASSLTPGQGTYGYT
TRBV10-1	ASRGLAGEGQF
TRBV7-9	ASRATGLGSPLH
TRBV27	ASSRGTGGNTEAF